This TCR beta chain was found in a study of regulatory T cells in long-lasting Graves disease. Study-wide results and limits: Persistent patients shared more public clonotypes (under 3,000) than newly diagnosed patients (about 970). Persistent Graves' cases showed lower TCR diversity than newly diagnosed cases. Persistent disease was characterized by preferential usage of TRBV28, TRBJ1-2 and TRBJ2-5.

Germline V gene data show CDR1 as LNHDA and CDR2 as SQIVND (reference sequence). V lost 2 bases, J lost 1 base, and 8 bases lay in between. The CDR3 has 14 amino acids. In regard to this clonotype: Its antigen is not known.

Arm-PCR of CDR3 regions with iRepertoire HTBI primers generated TCR beta libraries. From the multiplex PCR reads, TCRdb called clonotypes with MiXCR, one entry per CDR3 protein. Among 600,000 to 800,000 distinct CDR3 sequences listed, 25% to 30% were seen once. Noted time point: persistent/refractory GD, antithyroid drugs over 5 years with positive TRAb. PBMC-extracted RNA yielded the TCR library. Material: peripheral blood mononuclear cells (PBMCs), obtained when the disease was refractory, from a patient treated with antithyroid drugs. This chain links TRBV19 with TRBJ1-1; D not resolved. The receptor's source is a female donor with Graves disease. The CDR3 nucleotides read TGTGCCAGTAGTATATTACAGCGGAACACTGAAGCTTTCTTT. Its translation: CASSILQRNTEAFF.